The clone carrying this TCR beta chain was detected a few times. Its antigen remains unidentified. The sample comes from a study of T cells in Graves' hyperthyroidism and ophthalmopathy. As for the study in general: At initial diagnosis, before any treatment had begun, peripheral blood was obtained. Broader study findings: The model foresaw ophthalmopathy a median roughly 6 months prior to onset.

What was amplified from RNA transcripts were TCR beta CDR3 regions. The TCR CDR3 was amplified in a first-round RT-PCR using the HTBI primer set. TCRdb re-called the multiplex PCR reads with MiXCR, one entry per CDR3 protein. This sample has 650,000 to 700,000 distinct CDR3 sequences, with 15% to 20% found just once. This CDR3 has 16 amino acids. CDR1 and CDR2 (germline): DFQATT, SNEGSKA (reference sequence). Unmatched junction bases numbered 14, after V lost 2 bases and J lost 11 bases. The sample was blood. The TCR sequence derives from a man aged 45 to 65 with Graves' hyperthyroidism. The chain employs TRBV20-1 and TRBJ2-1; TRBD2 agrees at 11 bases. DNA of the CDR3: TGCAGTGCTAGATTGGGTAGCGGGAGGGGGGAGGGGAAGCAGTTCTTC. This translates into CSARLGSGRGEGKQFF.